A single sample is the source of the 26 T cell receptor beta chains below, sequenced in a study of cytomegalovirus exposure and HLA in healthy donors. Some clones are missing from TCRdb's copy, which holds only in-frame ones; the method was immunoSEQ multiplex PCR. The table has some 170,000 clones, about 89% seen once. Material for sequencing was PBMCs. Every receptor here comes from a man between 25 and 39 years old in good health and CMV-seropositive.

The rearrangement joins TRBV7-9 to TRBJ2-7, with D possibly matching TRBD1 (5 bases). Per the germline V gene, CDR1 is SEHNR and CDR2 is FQNEAQ (reference sequence). The germline V and J ends were trimmed by 2 bases and 2 bases, with 16 bases remaining between them. This CDR3 is built from 16 residues. The CDR3, as DNA: TGTGCCAGCAGCTTAAGGGCAGGGTGGCCGACCTACGAGCAGTACTTC. As protein: CASSLRAGWPTYEQYF.

The chain combines TRBV7-3 with TRBJ2-7; perhaps D is TRBD1 or TRBD2 (6 bases each). This CDR3 spans 12 amino acids. Germline CDR1 is SGHTA and CDR2 is FQGTGA. With 2 bases removed from V and 12 bases from J, the gap between germline ends came to 14 bases. The CDR3 DNA sequence: TGTGCCAGCAGCTTATTTGGGGGGCATTTGTACTTC. The encoded protein is CASSLFGGHLYF.

The chain has TRBV29-1 and TRBJ2-7, with TRBD1 identical over 8 bases. V lost 6 bases to trimming and J lost 2 bases; unmatched junction nucleotides: 3. The CDR3 has 12 residues. Germline V CDR1 and CDR2: SQVTM, ANQGSEA. In DNA form, the CDR3 reads TGCAGCGTACGGGACAGGACCTACGAGCAGTACTTC. Translated, it gives CSVRDRTYEQYF.

This clone was seen a few times. The chain employs TRBV30 and TRBJ2-7, with D perhaps TRBD1 (6 bases). The CDR3 has 12 residues. The germline V gene has CDR1 GTSNPN and CDR2 SVGIG (reference sequence). The germline V and J ends were trimmed by 1 base and 8 bases, with 12 bases remaining between them. CDR3 nucleotide sequence: TGTGCCTGGAGTGAACAGGGAGAGAAGCAGTACTTC. As protein: CAWSEQGEKQYF.

The chain couples TRBV27 to TRBJ2-3; 14 bases map to TRBD2. This CDR3 has 15 residues. J gave up 4 bases and V 4 bases, and 1 base lay outside the gene matches. Germline V CDR1 and CDR2: MNHEY, SMNVEV (reference sequence). The CDR3 coding sequence is TGTGCCAGCAGTTGGACTAGCGGGAGGCCAGATACGCAGTATTTT. As protein: CASSWTSGRPDTQYF.

The genes are TRBV4-3 and TRBJ1-2; TRBD1 agrees at 11 bases. This CDR3 has 14 amino acids. Germline loops: CDR1 LGHNA, CDR2 YSLEER. The trim removed 3 bases at V and 6 bases at J, leaving 3 bases unmatched. The CDR3 nucleotides read TGCGCCAGCAGCCAGGACAGGGGGCGGGATGGCTACACCTTC. Amino acid sequence: CASSQDRGRDGYTF.

The rearrangement uses TRBV6-5 and TRBJ1-2; the D is unclear. This CDR3 contains 13 residues. With 2 bases removed from V and 7 bases from J, the gap between germline ends came to 11 bases. Looked up from germline, CDR1 is MNHEY and CDR2 is SVGAGI. The CDR3 sequence: CASSYVEGPGYTF. CDR3 nucleotides: TGTGCCAGCAGTTACGTAGAGGGCCCTGGCTACACCTTC.

V usage is TRBV13 and J usage is TRBJ2-1; the match to TRBD2 covers 7 bases. Per the germline V gene, CDR1 is PRHDT and CDR2 is FYEKMQ (reference sequence). The CDR3 covers 16 residues. After removal of 1 base from V and 3 bases from J, the junction contained 6 bases not matched to a gene. The DNA for the CDR3 is TGTGCCAGCAGCTTAGAGGCTAGCGGTTTCTACAATGAGCAGTTCTTC. This codes for CASSLEASGFYNEQFF.

The rearrangement links TRBV6-5 to TRBJ2-1; the D gene is possibly TRBD2 (5 bases). There are 12 residues in the CDR3. CDR1 is MNHEY, CDR2 SVGAGI, per germline. V was clipped by 11 bases and J by 10 bases, with 18 bases between them. This CDR3 is CASGVRGREQFF. DNA of the CDR3: TGTGCCTCCGGGGTCCGGGGTCGGGAGCAGTTCTTC.

The chain recombines TRBV6-5 with TRBJ1-2, with D perhaps TRBD1 (6 bases). The CDR3 extends over 14 amino acids. CDR1 and CDR2 (germline): MNHEY, SVGAGI. The V gene lost 8 bases and the J gene lost 2 bases, with 15 bases spanning the gap. CDR3 DNA sequence: TGTGCCAGCTTTGTTTCAGGGGAGAACTATGGCTACACCTTC. Its translation: CASFVSGENYGYTF.

The gene calls are TRBV27 and TRBJ2-7, with D unresolved. Germline V gene lookup returns CDR1 MNHEY and CDR2 SMNVEV (reference sequence). V was pared by 2 bases and J by 2 bases, with 10 bases between. The CDR3 contains 14 residues. CDR3 sequence (DNA): TGTGCCAGCAGTTTAGGACCTCCTACCTACGAGCAGTACTTC. It codes for CASSLGPPTYEQYF.

J is TRBJ2-1 and V is TRBV5-8, with 10 bases lining up with TRBD1. Germline V lookup: CDR1 SGHTS, CDR2 YDEGEE. With V trimmed by 4 bases and J by 7 bases, 5 bases remained unmatched. The CDR3 runs 14 residues. CDR3 coding DNA: TGTGCCAGCAGCCCTCCGGGACAGGGGAATGAGCAGTTCTTC. Its translation: CASSPPGQGNEQFF. The full variable domain, in which reference TRBV5-8 and TRBJ2-1 provide the parts outside the CDR3, is EAGVTQSPTHLIKTRGQQATLRCSPISGHTSVYWYQQALGLGLQFLLWYDEGEERNRGNFPPRFSGRQFPNYSSELNVNALELEDSALYLCASSPPGQGNEQFFGPGTRLTVL.

The rearrangement uses TRBV6-1 and TRBJ1-2; D is unclear. Germline values: CDR1 MNHNS, CDR2 SASEGT. Trimming removed 2 bases from V and 8 bases from J, with 12 bases in between. The CDR3 extends over 13 amino acids. CDR3 in amino acids: CASSEKVGVGYTF. CDR3 DNA sequence: TGTGCCAGCAGTGAAAAAGTGGGAGTCGGCTACACCTTC.

This clone was observed a single time. The gene calls are TRBV19 and TRBJ2-1; a weak D match, TRBD2 (6 bases). Germline V lookup: CDR1 LNHDA, CDR2 SQIVND (reference sequence). The CDR3 spans 15 residues. V shed 4 bases and J shed 4 bases, with 14 bases lying between them. CDR3 region: CASSTRDLGYNEQFF. CDR3 sequence (DNA): TGTGCCAGTAGTACCCGGGACTTAGGTTACAATGAGCAGTTCTTC.

The V call is TRBV7-3, the J call TRBJ2-5; tentatively, D is TRBD1 (6 bases). CDR3 length: 14 residues. Germline loops: CDR1 SGHTA, CDR2 FQGTGA. The ends were cut back, 5 bases at V and 2 bases at J, with 12 bases in the middle. CDR3 in DNA: TGTGCCAGCAGCCCAGAACAGGGACAAGAGACCCAGTACTTC. Translating gives CASSPEQGQETQYF.

The J gene is TRBJ1-5, the V gene TRBV27; D is undetermined. CDR3 length: 14 residues. V was cut by 2 bases and J by 0 bases, with 5 bases left in between. Germline V gene sequence: CDR1 MNHEY, CDR2 SMNVEV (reference sequence). The CDR3 reads CASSLQDSNQPQHF. CDR3 coding DNA: TGTGCCAGCAGTTTACAGGATAGCAATCAGCCCCAGCATTTT.

This clone appeared a few times. The rearrangement uses TRBV2 and TRBJ2-7; 7 bases map to TRBD1. CDR1 is SNHLY, CDR2 FYNNEI, per germline. CDR3 size: 14 residues. The trim removed 5 bases at V and 3 bases at J, leaving 7 bases unmatched. The CDR3 protein is CASSPETGSYEQYF. For the CDR3, the DNA is TGTGCCAGCAGTCCCGAGACAGGGAGCTACGAGCAGTACTTC. Combining the CDR3 with reference TRBV2 and TRBJ2-7 gives the whole variable domain EPEVTQTPSHQVTQMGQEVILRCVPISNHLYFYWYRQILGQKVEFLVSFYNNEISEKSEIFDDQFSVERPDGSNFTLKIRSTKLEDSAMYFCASSPETGSYEQYFGPGTRLTVT.

The chain links TRBV18 to TRBJ2-5, with 8 bases identical to TRBD2. V shed 3 bases, J shed 0 bases, and the junction held 6 bases outside the gene matches. Germline loops: CDR1 KGHSH, CDR2 LQKENI. This CDR3 is built from 16 residues. The CDR3 nucleotides are TGTGCCAGCTCACCCCGGGCCGGGGGGGACCAAGAGACCCAGTACTTC. Translating it yields CASSPRAGGDQETQYF.

The rearrangement joins TRBV28 to TRBJ1-2; D remains unclear. CDR1 is MDHEN, CDR2 SYDVKM, per germline. V was pared by 5 bases and J by 7 bases, with 11 bases between. The CDR3 loop spans 12 amino acids. The CDR3 nucleotides are TGTGCCAGCAGTCCCCTCCCCGTTGGCTACACCTTC. It yields the protein CASSPLPVGYTF.

The V call is TRBV9, the J call TRBJ2-1; 7 bases map to TRBD2. This CDR3 has 13 residues. Germline assignment: CDR1 SGDLS and CDR2 YYNGEE. V shed 3 bases, J shed 5 bases, and the junction held 2 bases outside the gene matches. CDR3 coding DNA: TGTGCCAGCAGCGCCGGGACTAACAATGAGCAGTTCTTC. Amino acid sequence: CASSAGTNNEQFF.

The chain employs TRBV14 and TRBJ1-4; 10 bases align to TRBD1. V shed 4 bases, J shed 10 bases, and the junction held 6 bases outside the gene matches. Per germline, CDR1 SGHDN and CDR2 FVKESK. The CDR3 contains 14 residues. The CDR3 region is CASSPGTGARKLFF. In nucleotides, the CDR3 is TGTGCCAGCAGCCCCGGGACAGGGGCACGAAAACTGTTTTTT.

The chain is built from TRBV11-3 and TRBJ2-1; D not certain. The ends were cut back, 1 base at V and 9 bases at J, with 10 bases in the middle. The CDR3 spans 13 residues. The germline CDR1 and CDR2 sequences are SGHNT and YENEEA. CDR3 region: CASSLVGLGEQFF. The CDR3 nucleotides read TGTGCCAGCAGCTTAGTAGGGTTGGGTGAGCAGTTCTTC.

The chain has TRBV28 and TRBJ1-1; weak D call: TRBD1 (6 bases). Germline CDR1 MDHEN, CDR2 SYDVKM. The CDR3 spans 12 residues. V lost 5 bases to trimming and J lost 10 bases, with 14 bases between them. This CDR3 is CASSLLQGGAFF. The CDR3, as DNA: TGTGCCAGCAGTCTCCTACAGGGAGGAGCTTTCTTT.

The chain has TRBV5-6 and TRBJ2-7; 11 bases map to TRBD1. V trimming: 3 bases; J trimming: 0 bases; junction bases outside the gene matches: 5. Germline-derived CDR1 and CDR2 are SGHDT and YYEEEE. This CDR3 is 16 amino acids long. DNA for the CDR3: TGTGCCAGCAGCTCGCGGGGGACAGGGGGCTCCTACGAGCAGTACTTC. It is translated as CASSSRGTGGSYEQYF.

This clone has more than one count but fewer than ten. The chain carries TRBV7-2 and TRBJ1-5; TRBD1 matches at 8 bases. The V and J ends lost 4 bases and 7 bases, in that order; junction bases with no gene match: 9. Germline CDR1 reads SGHTA; CDR2 reads FQGNSA. The CDR3 has 15 residues. CDR3 DNA: TGTGCCAGCAGCTCAGACACAGGGGGGGGACAGCCCCAGCATTTT. This encodes CASSSDTGGGQPQHF.

The chain is built from TRBV9 and TRBJ2-7; D is undetermined. The length of the CDR3 is 15 residues. Germline V gene data show CDR1 as SGDLS and CDR2 as YYNGEE. The V end was cut by 4 bases, the J end by 3 bases, with 17 bases between. CDR3 protein: CASSTSGESSYEQYF. Here the CDR3 DNA reads TGTGCCAGCAGCACGAGTGGGGAAAGCAGCTACGAGCAGTACTTC.